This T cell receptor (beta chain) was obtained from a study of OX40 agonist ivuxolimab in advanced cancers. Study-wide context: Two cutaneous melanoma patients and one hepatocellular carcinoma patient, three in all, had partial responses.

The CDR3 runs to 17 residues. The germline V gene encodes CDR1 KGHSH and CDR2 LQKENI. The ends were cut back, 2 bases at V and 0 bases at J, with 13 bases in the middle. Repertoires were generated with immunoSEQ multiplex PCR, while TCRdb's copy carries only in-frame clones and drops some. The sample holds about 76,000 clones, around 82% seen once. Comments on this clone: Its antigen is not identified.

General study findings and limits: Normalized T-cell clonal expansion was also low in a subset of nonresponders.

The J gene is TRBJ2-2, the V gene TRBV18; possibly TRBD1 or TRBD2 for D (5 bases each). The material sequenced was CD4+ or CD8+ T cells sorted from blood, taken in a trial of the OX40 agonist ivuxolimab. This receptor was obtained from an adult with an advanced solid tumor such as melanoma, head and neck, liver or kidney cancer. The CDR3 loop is CASSPSVRGPNTGELFF. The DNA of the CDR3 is TGTGCCAGCTCACCATCCGTCCGGGGCCCGAACACCGGGGAGCTGTTTTTT. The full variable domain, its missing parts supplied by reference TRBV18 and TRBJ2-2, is NAGVMQNPRHLVRRRGQEARLRCSPMKGHSHVYWYRQLPEEGLKFMVYLQKENIIDESGMPKERFSAEFPKEGPSILRIQQVVRGDSAAYFCASSPSVRGPNTGELFFGEGSRLTVL.